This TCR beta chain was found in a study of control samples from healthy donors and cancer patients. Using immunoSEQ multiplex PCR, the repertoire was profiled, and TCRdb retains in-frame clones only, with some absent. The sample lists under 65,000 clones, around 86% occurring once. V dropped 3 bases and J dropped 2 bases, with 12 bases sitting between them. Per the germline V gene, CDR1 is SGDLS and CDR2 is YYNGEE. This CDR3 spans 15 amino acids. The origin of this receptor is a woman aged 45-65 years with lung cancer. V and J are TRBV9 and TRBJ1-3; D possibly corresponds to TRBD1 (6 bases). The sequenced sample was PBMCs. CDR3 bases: TGTGCCAGCAGCGGCGAACAGGGACCTGGAAACACCATATATTTT. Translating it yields CASSGEQGPGNTIYF.